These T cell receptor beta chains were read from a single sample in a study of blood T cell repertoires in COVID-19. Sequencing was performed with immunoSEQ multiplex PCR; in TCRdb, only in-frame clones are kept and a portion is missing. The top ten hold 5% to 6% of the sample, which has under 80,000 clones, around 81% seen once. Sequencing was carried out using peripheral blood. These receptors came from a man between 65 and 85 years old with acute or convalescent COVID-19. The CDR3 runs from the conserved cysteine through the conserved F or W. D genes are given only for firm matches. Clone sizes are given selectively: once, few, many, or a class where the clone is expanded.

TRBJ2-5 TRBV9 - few CASNDSPQETQYF TGTGCCAGCAATGACAGCCCCCAAGAGACCCAGTACTTC
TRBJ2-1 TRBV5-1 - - CASSLDDIYYNEQFF TGCGCCAGCAGCTTAGATGACATCTACTACAATGAGCAGTTCTTC
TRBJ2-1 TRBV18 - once CASSPGGRVAGFF TGTGCCAGCTCACCAGGAGGGCGCGTCGCTGGGTTCTTC
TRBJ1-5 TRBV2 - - CASGATVLNQPQHF TGTGCCAGCGGGGCTACAGTTTTAAATCAGCCCCAGCATTTT
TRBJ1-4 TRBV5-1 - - CASKTSVGGAIGEKLFF TGCGCCAGCAAAACTTCCGTCGGGGGGGCAATAGGTGAAAAACTGTTTTTT
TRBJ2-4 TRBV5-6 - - CASSLGGIGKNIQYF TGTGCCAGCAGCTTGGGGGGCATAGGCAAAAACATTCAGTACTTC
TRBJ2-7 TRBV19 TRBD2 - CASRASGGIHEQYF TGTGCCAGTAGAGCTAGCGGGGGTATCCACGAGCAGTACTTC
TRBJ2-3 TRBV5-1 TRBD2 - CASSLGSPSGNLDTQYF TGCGCCAGCAGCTTGGGTTCGCCTAGCGGGAATTTAGATACGCAGTATTTT
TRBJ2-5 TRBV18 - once CASSAGSAETQYF TGTGCCAGCTCAGCTGGCAGTGCTGAGACCCAGTACTTC
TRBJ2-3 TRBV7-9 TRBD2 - CASSLGLADGDTQYF TGTGCCAGCAGCTTGGGACTAGCGGACGGAGATACGCAGTATTTT
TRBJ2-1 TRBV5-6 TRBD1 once CASSTWDRNEQFF TGTGCCAGCAGTACATGGGACAGAAATGAGCAGTTCTTC
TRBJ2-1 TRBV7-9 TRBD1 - CASSLGQGHYNEQFF TGTGCCAGCAGCTTGGGACAGGGTCACTACAATGAGCAGTTCTTC
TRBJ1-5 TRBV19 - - CASSIEGKGNQPQHF TGTGCCAGTAGTATAGAGGGGAAGGGGAATCAGCCCCAGCATTTT
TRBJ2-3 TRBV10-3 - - CAISVEEGSSTDTQYF TGTGCCATCAGTGTAGAGGAGGGATCAAGCACAGATACGCAGTATTTT
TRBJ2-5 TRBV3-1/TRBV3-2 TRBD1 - CASSLRPGGLRETQYF TGTGCCAGCAGTCTCAGGCCAGGGGGTCTGAGGGAGACCCAGTACTTC
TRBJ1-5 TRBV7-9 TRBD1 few CASSPRDRGGNQPQHF TGTGCCAGCAGCCCGCGGGACAGGGGGGGAAATCAGCCCCAGCATTTT
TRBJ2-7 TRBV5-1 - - CASSLYGDYEQYF TGCGCCAGCAGCTTGTACGGGGACTACGAGCAGTACTTC
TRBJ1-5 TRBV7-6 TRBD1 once CASSPGQGNSNQPQHF TGTGCCAGCAGCCCCGGACAGGGCAATAGCAATCAGCCCCAGCATTTT
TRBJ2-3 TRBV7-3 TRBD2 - CASSPRPLAGGTDTQYF TGTGCCAGCAGCCCCCGGCCCCTAGCGGGGGGCACAGATACGCAGTATTTT
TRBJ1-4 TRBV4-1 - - CASSQERTGNEKLFF TGCGCCAGCAGCCAAGAACGTACCGGTAATGAAAAACTGTTTTTT
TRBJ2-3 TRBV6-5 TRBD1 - CASSDRGTDTQYF TGTGCCAGTTCGGACAGGGGCACAGATACGCAGTATTTT
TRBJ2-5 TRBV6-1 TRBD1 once CASSEAGTGGWETQYF TGTGCCAGCAGTGAAGCGGGGACAGGGGGCTGGGAGACCCAGTACTTC
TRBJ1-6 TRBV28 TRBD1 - CASSYKTGGNSPLHF TGTGCCAGCAGTTATAAGACAGGGGGAAATTCACCCCTCCACTTT
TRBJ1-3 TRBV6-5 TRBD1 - CASSSDRAASGNTIYF TGTGCCAGCAGTTCCGACAGGGCGGCCTCTGGAAACACCATATATTTT
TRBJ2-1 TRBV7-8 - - CASRAGASYNEQFF TGTGCCAGCAGGGCTGGGGCCTCCTACAATGAGCAGTTCTTC
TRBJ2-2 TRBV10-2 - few CASSGGEAGELFF TGCGCCAGCAGTGGAGGAGAAGCCGGGGAGCTGTTTTTT
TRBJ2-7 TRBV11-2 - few CASSPLGGQNYYEQYF TGTGCCAGCAGCCCCCTGGGTGGACAGAACTACTACGAGCAGTACTTC
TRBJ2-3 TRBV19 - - CASSIRRDTDTQYF TGTGCCAGTAGTATCCGCCGGGACACAGATACGCAGTATTTT
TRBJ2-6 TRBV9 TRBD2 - CASRDRPGLVGANVLTF TGTGCCAGCAGGGATCGCCCCGGACTAGTTGGGGCCAACGTCCTGACTTTC
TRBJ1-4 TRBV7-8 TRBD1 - CASSLTGDRLGEKLFF TGTGCCAGCAGCCTTACCGGGGACAGACTGGGGGAAAAACTGTTTTTT
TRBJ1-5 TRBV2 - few CASRETRESYQPQHF TGTGCCAGCAGAGAGACCAGGGAATCTTATCAGCCCCAGCATTTT
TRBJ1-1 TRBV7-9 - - CASSVPPGVSQMNTEAFF TGTGCCAGCAGCGTACCACCCGGGGTGTCTCAGATGAACACTGAAGCTTTCTTT
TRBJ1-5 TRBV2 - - CASTPSDRKEGQPQHF TGTGCCAGCACCCCTAGTGACAGAAAGGAGGGTCAGCCCCAGCATTTT
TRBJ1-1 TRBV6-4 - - CASSPGGARAEAFF TGTGCCAGCAGCCCGGGGGGTGCCAGGGCTGAAGCTTTCTTT
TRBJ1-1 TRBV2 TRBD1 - CASRLQGATEAFF TGTGCCAGCAGGCTACAGGGGGCCACTGAAGCTTTCTTT